Relative to its sample, the clone carrying this TCR beta chain is medium-sized. The data were obtained in a study of graft-versus-host responses after intestinal transplantation. Study information: Multivisceral, liver-intestinal, or isolated intestinal transplants were given to recipients. Induction using anti-thymocyte globulin, followed by tacrolimus and steroids for about 3 years, was given to all recipients. Study results and caveats: Declining HvG levels early post-transplant were linked to peak circulating GvH clone levels.

Libraries were prepared by immunoSEQ multiplex PCR; TCRdb keeps only in-frame clonotypes and omits some of them. The sample has 5,500 or so clones, roughly 25% seen once. This receptor was identified in a human patient who was an organ donor for intestinal transplantation. The sample was alloreactive CD4+ T cells from a mixed lymphocyte reaction culture, taken before transplantation. Subset described: CFSE-low proliferating T cells sorted from approximately 6-day pre-transplant mixed lymphocyte reaction (GvH or HvG direction).

The CDR3 reads CATSSRDRRYNEQFF. The CDR3 DNA reads TGTGCCACCAGCAGCCGGGACAGGAGATACAATGAGCAGTTCTTC. The chain couples TRBV15 to TRBJ2-1, with 8 bases lining up with TRBD1. The CDR3 loop spans 15 amino acids. J was trimmed by 4 bases and V by 3 bases; bases with no gene match: 5. CDR1 and CDR2 (germline): LNHNV, YYDKDF (reference sequence).